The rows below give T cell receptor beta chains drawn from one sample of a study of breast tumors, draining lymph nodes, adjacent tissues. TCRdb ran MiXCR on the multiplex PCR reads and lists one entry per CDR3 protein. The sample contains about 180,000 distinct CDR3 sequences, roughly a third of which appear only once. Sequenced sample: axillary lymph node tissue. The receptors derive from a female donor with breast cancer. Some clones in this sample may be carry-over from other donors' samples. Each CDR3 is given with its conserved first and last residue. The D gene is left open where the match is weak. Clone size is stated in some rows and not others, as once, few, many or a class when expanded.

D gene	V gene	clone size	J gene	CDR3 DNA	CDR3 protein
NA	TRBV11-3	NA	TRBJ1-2	TGTGCCAGCAGCCCTCCGGGGGCGCCGTATGGCTACACCTTC	CASSPPGAPYGYTF
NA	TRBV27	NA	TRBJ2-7	TGTGCCAGCAGTCCAAGCCCCCCGGGACGGACCGTCTACGAGCAGTACTTC	CASSPSPPGRTVYEQYF
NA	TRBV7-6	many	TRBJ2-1	TGTGCCAGCAGCTTCTCCCGGGGGTATGAGCAGTTCTTC	CASSFSRGYEQFF
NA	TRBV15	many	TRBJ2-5	TGTGCCACCAGCAGAGATCCGGCACAAGAGACCCAGTACTTC	CATSRDPAQETQYF
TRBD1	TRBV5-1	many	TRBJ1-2	TGCGCCAGCAGCCCGGACGTAAGCGCAGGGGGCGTTGGCTACACCTTC	CASSPDVSAGGVGYTF
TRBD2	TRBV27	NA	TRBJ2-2	TGTGCCAGCAGTCCATACCGACTAGCGGGACACACCGGGGAGCTGTTTTTT	CASSPYRLAGHTGELFF
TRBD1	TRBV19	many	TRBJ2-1	TGTGCCAGTAGTATAAGGACAGGGGGCTACAATGAGCAGTTCTTC	CASSIRTGGYNEQFF
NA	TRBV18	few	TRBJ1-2	TGTGCCAGCTCACCCGGGCCCCTCTATGGCTACACCTTC	CASSPGPLYGYTF
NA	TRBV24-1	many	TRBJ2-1	TGTGCCACCAGTGAGGCGGTCCCAACCTACAATGAGCAGTTCTTC	CATSEAVPTYNEQFF
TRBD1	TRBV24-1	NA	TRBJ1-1	TGTGCCACCGTGAGATCTGGGACAGGGAAGGGGACTGAAGTTTTCTTT	CATVRSGTGKGTEVFF
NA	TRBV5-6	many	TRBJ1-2	TGTGCCAGCAGCTTTTGGGCAGGGAACTATGGCTACACCTTC	CASSFWAGNYGYTF
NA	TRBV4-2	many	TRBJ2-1	TGTGCCAGCAGCCAAGGTCCGTCTAGCTCCTACAATGAGCAGTTCTTC	CASSQGPSSSYNEQFF
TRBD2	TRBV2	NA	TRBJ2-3	TGTGCCAGCGGTTTACTAGCGGGGACGACAGATACGCAGTATTTT	CASGLLAGTTDTQYF
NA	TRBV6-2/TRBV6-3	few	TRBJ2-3	TGTGCCAGCAGTTACGGGGAAACAGGTGGAGATACGCAGTATTTT	CASSYGETGGDTQYF
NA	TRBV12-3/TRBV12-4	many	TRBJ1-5	TGTGCCAGCAGTTCGTACGATCCTAGCAATCAGCCCCAGCATTTT	CASSSYDPSNQPQHF
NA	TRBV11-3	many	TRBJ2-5	TGTGCCAGTGACGGAACGGAGACCCAGTACTTC	CASDGTETQYF
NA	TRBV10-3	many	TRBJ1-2	TGTGCCATCAGCTCCCGGGACATACCCGATGGCTACACCTTC	CAISSRDIPDGYTF
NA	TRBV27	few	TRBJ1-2	TGTGCCAGCAGTTTACGGGGGGCGGTCTATGGCTACACCTTC	CASSLRGAVYGYTF
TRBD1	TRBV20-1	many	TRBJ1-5	TGCAGTGCCTCACCCGGGACAGGGGGCTATCAGCCCCAGCATTTT	CSASPGTGGYQPQHF
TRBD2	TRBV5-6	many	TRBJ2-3	TGTGCCAGCAGCTTGTTCGGGGCGACTAGCGGGAGCTTTAGATACAGCACAGATACGCAGTATTTT	CASSLFGATSGSFRYSTDTQYF
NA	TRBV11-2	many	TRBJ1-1	TGTGCCAGCAGCTTAGATCAAGGCACTGAAGCTTTCTTT	CASSLDQGTEAFF
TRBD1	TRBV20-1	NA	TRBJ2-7	TGCAGTGCTGAAGGCCGGGGACAGGGAACCGGCGAGCAGTACTTC	CSAEGRGQGTGEQYF
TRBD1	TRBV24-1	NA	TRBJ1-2	TGTGCCGGCAGTTACAGGGGAGGCTACACCTTC	CAGSYRGGYTF
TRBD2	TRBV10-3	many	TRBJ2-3	TGTGCCATCAGTGAGGACCTAGCGGGAGGTACCACAGATACGCAGTATTTT	CAISEDLAGGTTDTQYF
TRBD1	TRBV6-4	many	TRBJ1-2	TGTGCCAGCAGTGAAGACAGGGCGCCCGGCTACACCTTC	CASSEDRAPGYTF
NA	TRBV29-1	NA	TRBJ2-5	TGCAGCGTAGGGACGGGAGAGACCCAGTACTTC	CSVGTGETQYF
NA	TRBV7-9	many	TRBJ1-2	TGTGCCAGCAGCTTAGGGAGAGGCTATGGCTACACCTTC	CASSLGRGYGYTF
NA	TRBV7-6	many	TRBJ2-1	TGTGCCAGCAGCTCCTACAGAGGGAACTACAATGAGCAGTTCTTC	CASSSYRGNYNEQFF
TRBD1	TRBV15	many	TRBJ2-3	TGTGCCACCAGCAGAGATTGGAACTACAGGGGGGTGAAAGATACGCAGTATTTT	CATSRDWNYRGVKDTQYF
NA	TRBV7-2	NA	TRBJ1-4	TGTGCCAGCAGCTATTCCGGGACCCCGGAAAAACTGTTTTTT	CASSYSGTPEKLFF
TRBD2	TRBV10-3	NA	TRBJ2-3	TGTGCCGTGGGACTAGCGGGAGAGGCAGATACGCAGTATTTT	CAVGLAGEADTQYF
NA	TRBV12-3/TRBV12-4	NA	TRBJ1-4	TGTGCCAGCAGTTTGGTGGTAGGGGAAAATGAAAAACTGTTTTTT	CASSLVVGENEKLFF
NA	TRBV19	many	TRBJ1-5	TGTGCCAGTAGTACCCAGGGAAGCAATCAGCCCCAGCATTTT	CASSTQGSNQPQHF
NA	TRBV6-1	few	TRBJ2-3	TGTGCCAGCAGTGAATACGCGGGATATGGTACGCAGTATTTT	CASSEYAGYGTQYF
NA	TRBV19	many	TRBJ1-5	TGTGCCAGTAGTATACGCACAAATCAGCCCCAGCATTTT	CASSIRTNQPQHF
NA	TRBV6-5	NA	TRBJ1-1	TGTGCCAGCAAAGGGAGTTCGAACACTGAAGCTTTCTTT	CASKGSSNTEAFF
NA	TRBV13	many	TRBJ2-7	TGTGCCAGCAGCTCCCGTCCCTACGAGCAGTACTTC	CASSSRPYEQYF
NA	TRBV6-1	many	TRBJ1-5	TGTGCCAGCAACGTCTATAGCAATCAGCCCCAGCATTTT	CASNVYSNQPQHF